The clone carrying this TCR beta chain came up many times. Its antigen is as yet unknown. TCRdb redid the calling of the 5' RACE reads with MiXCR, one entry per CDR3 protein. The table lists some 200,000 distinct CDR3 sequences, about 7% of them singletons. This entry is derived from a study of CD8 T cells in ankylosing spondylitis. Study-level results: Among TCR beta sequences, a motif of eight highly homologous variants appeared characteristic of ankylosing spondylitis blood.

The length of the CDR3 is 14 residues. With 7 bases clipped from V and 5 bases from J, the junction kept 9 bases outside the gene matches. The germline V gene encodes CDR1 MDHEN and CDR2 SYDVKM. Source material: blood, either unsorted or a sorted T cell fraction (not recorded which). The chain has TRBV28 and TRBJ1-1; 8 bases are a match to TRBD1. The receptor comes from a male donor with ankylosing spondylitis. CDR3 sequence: CASKPRGRGTEAFF. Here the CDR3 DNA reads TGTGCCAGCAAACCCAGGGGGCGCGGGACTGAAGCTTTCTTT.